The 27 T cell receptor beta chains below were found in one sample sequenced in a study of cytomegalovirus exposure and HLA in healthy donors. Assay used: immunoSEQ multiplex PCR; TCRdb lists only in-frame clones, some missing. Among tens of thousands of clones listed, 80% to 95% were seen once. Input material: PBMCs. These receptors were collected from a woman aged 25-40 years in good health and CMV-seronegative.

The chain has TRBV30 and TRBJ1-2; D remains ambiguous. Per germline, CDR1 GTSNPN and CDR2 SVGIG (reference sequence). The V end lost 8 bases, the J end lost 6 bases, and 13 bases lay between the germline ends. The CDR3 sequence is 11 residues long. CDR3 sequence (DNA): TGTGCCGGTGCCTTGGGCCATGGCTACACCTTC. Its protein product is CAGALGHGYTF.

The chain couples TRBV14 to TRBJ2-2; TRBD1 is a possible D gene (6 bases). V was trimmed by 3 bases and J by 2 bases, leaving 19 bases between them. Germline loops: CDR1 SGHDN, CDR2 FVKESK. This CDR3 is built from 18 residues. The CDR3 sequence: CASSHRSPGHLNTGELFF. CDR3 nucleotide sequence: TGTGCCAGCAGCCATCGTTCTCCGGGACACCTAAACACCGGGGAGCTGTTTTTT.

This clone appeared a single time. The rearrangement joins TRBV7-2 to TRBJ1-2; no definite D call. V gave up 1 base and J gave up 5 bases, with 11 bases separating them. CDR3 length equals 14 residues. Per the germline V gene, CDR1 is SGHTA and CDR2 is FQGNSA. The CDR3: CASSLEVTVYGYTF. The CDR3 DNA reads as TGTGCCAGCAGCTTAGAAGTAACAGTATATGGCTACACCTTC.

Here the CDR3 DNA reads TGTGCCAGCAGCGTAGTGGGGGGGCTTTGGGAGACCCAGTACTTC. Protein product: CASSVVGGLWETQYF. This chain connects TRBV9 to TRBJ2-5; TRBD2 is a possible D gene (7 bases). The germline CDR1 and CDR2 sequences are SGDLS and YYNGEE. Deletions cut 0 bases from V and 5 bases from J, with 14 bases between. The CDR3 contains 15 residues. Full variable domain (rest looked up from reference TRBV9 and TRBJ2-5): DSGVTQTPKHLITATGQRVTLRCSPRSGDLSVYWYQQSLDQGLQFLIQYYNGEERAKGNILERFSAQQFPDLHSELNLSSLELGDSALYFCASSVVGGLWETQYFGPGTRLLVL.

The V call is TRBV4-2, the J call TRBJ2-7, with D possibly matching TRBD2 (5 bases). V dropped 0 bases and J dropped 1 base, with 10 bases sitting between them. The CDR3 is made up of 15 amino acids. The germline gives CDR1 LGHNA, CDR2 YNFKEQ. The CDR3 region is CASSQDPLASYEQYF. DNA of the CDR3: TGTGCCAGCAGCCAAGATCCCCTAGCTTCCTACGAGCAGTACTTC.

The chain has TRBV27 and TRBJ2-1; 7 nucleotides align to TRBD2. The length of the CDR3 is 11 residues. The J segment lost 8 bases and the V segment lost 8 bases, leaving 3 bases of the junction unmatched. Germline CDR1 MNHEY, CDR2 SMNVEV (reference sequence). The CDR3 DNA reads TGTGCCAGCTCCCGGGGGGATGAGCAGTTCTTC. Residues: CASSRGDEQFF.

The rearrangement links TRBV5-5 to TRBJ2-7; D perhaps matches TRBD1 (5 bases). Trimming removed 2 bases at V and 7 bases at J, with 19 bases between. This CDR3 is built from 15 residues. The V gene's germline CDR1 is SGHKS and CDR2 YYEKEE (reference sequence). The CDR3: CASSLVQESPGEQYF. The CDR3 DNA reads as TGTGCCAGCAGCTTAGTACAGGAGAGTCCAGGAGAGCAGTACTTC.

The rearrangement joins TRBV6-1 to TRBJ2-2; D is unclear. CDR1 and CDR2 (germline): MNHNS, SASEGT. V was pared by 8 bases and J by 0 bases, with 10 bases between. The length of the CDR3 is 14 residues. CDR3: CASLRQANTGELFF. The DNA of the CDR3 is TGTGCCAGCCTCCGACAAGCGAACACCGGGGAGCTGTTTTTT.

The chain is built from TRBV30 and TRBJ1-1; D possibly corresponds to TRBD1 (6 bases). CDR1 and CDR2 (germline): GTSNPN, SVGIG (reference sequence). The CDR3 runs to 13 residues. V shed 0 bases and J shed 8 bases, with 13 bases lying between them. DNA for the CDR3: TGTGCCTGGAGTGTAGGGGGGGAGGGAGAAGCTTTCTTT. As protein: CAWSVGGEGEAFF.

With regard to this clone: The junction does not match germline at one end; this may be a read error. The gene calls are TRBV7-2 and TRBJ2-5; the D is unclear. The CDR3 is 12 amino acids. From germline, CDR1 is SGHTA and CDR2 FQGNSA. The CDR3: CASSPETPGRDF. CDR3 DNA sequence: TGTGCCAGCAGCCCCGAGACGCCGGGTCGGGACTTC. Full variable domain (missing parts from reference TRBV7-2 and TRBJ2-5): GAGVSQSPSNKVTEKGKDVELRCDPISGHTALYWYRQSLGQGLEFLIYFQGNSAPDKSGLPSDRFSAERTGGSVSTLTIQRTQQEDSAVYLCASSPETPGRDFGPGTRLLVL.

The rearrangement joins TRBV5-1 to TRBJ2-1; maybe TRBD1 (5 bases). In germline, CDR1 is SGHRS, CDR2 YFSETQ. Between the trimmed V and J ends, which lost 4 bases and 6 bases, there was a span of 8 bases. There are 12 residues in the CDR3. The CDR3 sequence: CASSQRGNEQFF. The CDR3 DNA follows: TGCGCCAGCAGCCAAAGGGGCAATGAGCAGTTCTTC.

V gene TRBV19 combines with J gene TRBJ1-1; 11 bases are a match to TRBD1. Losses at the gene ends were 5 bases for V and 10 bases for J; bases not matched to a gene: 9. Germline V gives CDR1 LNHDA, CDR2 SQIVND (reference sequence). CDR3 size: 14 residues. In DNA, the CDR3 is TGTGCCAGTAGTTTGGTCCGGGACAGGGGGTTAGCTTTCTTT. Translation: CASSLVRDRGLAFF.

The chain joins TRBV6-1 to TRBJ2-5; the match to TRBD2 covers 10 bases. J lost 4 bases, V lost 2 bases, and 7 bases had no gene match. The CDR3 covers 16 residues. CDR1 and CDR2 (germline): MNHNS, SASEGT. The CDR3 coding sequence is TGTGCCAGCAGTGAAAGCGGGGGGGGTAGGGGAGAGACCCAGTACTTC. This gives the protein CASSESGGGRGETQYF.

On this clone: Since the CDR3 does not end with the conserved phenylalanine or tryptophan, this likely comes from a read error. The DNA is omitted, as the CDR3 cannot be located on it reliably, and the CDR3 follows TCRdb's listing. The CDR3 region is CASSQDPGEAITL. This rearrangement joins TRBV18 to TRBJ2-3; TRBD2 is the table's D call, not checked against the DNA. The CDR3 is made up of 13 amino acids, end residues included. Per the germline V gene, CDR1 is KGHSH and CDR2 is LQKENI.

This chain links TRBV18 with TRBJ1-3, with D hard to call. Germline values: CDR1 KGHSH, CDR2 LQKENI. V was pared by 3 bases and J by 1 base, with 13 bases between. The CDR3 covers 16 residues. CDR3 amino acids: CASSPSRGESGNTIYF. CDR3 DNA sequence: TGTGCCAGCTCACCGTCTCGCGGGGAATCTGGAAACACCATATATTTT.

This sequence joins TRBV4-1 and TRBJ1-2; 12 nucleotides align to TRBD1. V lost 3 bases, J lost 3 bases, and 5 bases stayed unmatched. Germline lookup yields CDR1 MGHRA and CDR2 YSYEKL. The CDR3 contains 16 residues. CDR3 DNA sequence: TGCGCCAGCAGCCAGTCCGGGACAGGGGGCTACTATGGCTACACCTTC. Translation gives CASSQSGTGGYYGYTF.

The rearrangement uses TRBV7-9 and TRBJ2-3; 8 bases agree with TRBD2. The CDR3 is made up of 16 amino acids. The germline V gene encodes CDR1 SEHNR and CDR2 FQNEAQ (reference sequence). J gave up 1 base and V 5 bases, and 8 bases lay outside the gene matches. The CDR3 sequence is CASSPRGAPGTDTQYF. As DNA, the CDR3 is TGTGCCAGCAGCCCGCGGGGGGCACCCGGCACAGATACGCAGTATTTT.

The chain employs TRBV28 and TRBJ1-1, with TRBD1 matching 8 bases. Germline V lookup: CDR1 MDHEN, CDR2 SYDVKM. The CDR3 has 16 amino acids. Unmatched junction bases numbered 11, after V lost 8 bases and J lost 0 bases. The CDR3 loop reads CASCSGGLNMNTEAFF. The CDR3 DNA follows: TGTGCCAGCTGTTCAGGGGGCTTAAACATGAACACTGAAGCTTTCTTT.

This sequence joins TRBV23-1 and TRBJ2-2, with 7 bases lining up with TRBD2. TRBV23-1 is an ORF, with its function uncertain. This CDR3 has 15 amino acids. After removal of 6 bases from V and 7 bases from J, the junction contained 11 bases not matched to a gene. For the CDR3, the DNA is TGCGCCAGCAGCCGTCGCCCGGGAGGAATCGGGGAGCTGTTTTTT. It is translated as CASSRRPGGIGELFF.

This clone was observed once. This chain uses TRBV6-5 with TRBJ1-2; the D gene is possibly TRBD1 (5 bases). Germline-derived CDR1 and CDR2 are MNHEY and SVGAGI. This CDR3 spans 14 amino acids. The germline V and J ends were trimmed by 2 bases and 8 bases, with 15 bases remaining between them. In DNA form, the CDR3 reads TGTGCCAGCAGTTACAGCGGGGGGGTTGGAGGCTACACCTTC. Translating gives CASSYSGGVGGYTF.

V is TRBV2 and J is TRBJ2-1; TRBD1 matches 9 bases. The CDR3 sequence is 11 residues long. CDR1 SNHLY and CDR2 FYNNEI come from the germline V gene. With V trimmed by 8 bases and J by 15 bases, 8 bases remained unmatched. The CDR3 region has the DNA TGTGCCAGCGCTCAACTGGACAGGGGGTTCTTC. This translates into CASAQLDRGFF.

This chain uses TRBV27 with TRBJ2-7; TRBD1 aligns across 8 bases. The V gene end was trimmed by 4 bases and the J gene end by 4 bases; junction bases not matched to a gene: 12. The CDR3 spans 16 residues. Germline V lookup: CDR1 MNHEY, CDR2 SMNVEV (reference sequence). CDR3 nucleotides: TGTGCCAGCAGTTCAAACCTCGGACAGGGCACATACGAGCAGTACTTC. This sequence encodes CASSSNLGQGTYEQYF.

The chain has TRBV15 and TRBJ2-5, with D possibly being TRBD2 (5 bases). V was trimmed by 1 base and J by 0 bases, leaving 6 bases between them. Germline V gene sequence: CDR1 LNHNV, CDR2 YYDKDF (reference sequence). CDR3 size: 14 residues. The CDR3 DNA is TGTGCCACCAGCAGAGGGGAGTACCAAGAGACCCAGTACTTC. It yields the protein CATSRGEYQETQYF.

Notes on this clone: An end of the junction does not agree with germline; a read error may underlie this. This chain uses TRBV27 with TRBJ2-1; TRBD2 is a possible D gene (7 bases). The V gene's germline CDR1 is MNHEY and CDR2 SMNVEV (reference sequence). The CDR3 extends over 14 amino acids. CDR3 sequence: CASSRGLVGWGLVF. The CDR3 DNA reads as TGTGCCAGCAGCCGAGGACTAGTGGGATGGGGGCTGGTCTTC.

This chain uses TRBV29-1 with TRBJ2-1; a possible D gene is TRBD2 (6 bases). CDR3 length: 13 residues. CDR1 SQVTM and CDR2 ANQGSEA come from the germline V gene. Trimming removed 7 bases at V and 6 bases at J, with 16 bases between. CDR3 amino acids: CSAVGTPGNEQFF. CDR3 in DNA: TGCAGCGCAGTGGGGACTCCGGGCAATGAGCAGTTCTTC.

Of note for this clone: Its ends do not fully match the called genes, so a read error is possible. The rearrangement links TRBV19 to TRBJ2-7; 7 bases are a match to TRBD1. CDR1 is LNHDA and CDR2 is SQIVND in the germline V gene (reference sequence). This CDR3 region has 15 residues. The CDR3 nucleotides are TGTGCCAGTAGTTTAGACAGGGTGAAATCCTACGAGCAGTACTTC. Protein: CASSLDRVKSYEQYF.

This chain joins TRBV5-4 and TRBJ1-1; no clear D gene. The CDR3 runs 13 residues. The germline V gene has CDR1 SGHNT and CDR2 YYREEE (reference sequence). V was shortened by 2 bases and J by 3 bases, with 8 bases between the two germline ends. CDR3 in DNA: TGTGCCAGCAGCTTTAGATTACACACTGAAGCTTTCTTT. Its translation is CASSFRLHTEAFF.